Sequencing of this TCR beta chain was carried out in a study of T cell repertoires in cytomegalovirus infection. Study details: The authors used CMV epitopes that were HLA-C-restricted (recently identified) and HLA-B-restricted (well studied). Indications came from public TCR beta signatures; they pointed to CMV infection and to a matching HLA type. Study outcomes and limitations: The ex vivo response was dominated by HLA-C-restricted CMV-specific TCR beta clonotypes.

V was clipped by 2 bases and J by 5 bases, with 14 bases between them. From germline, CDR1 is SGHRS and CDR2 YFSETQ. The CDR3 runs to 16 residues. TCRdb processed the reads anew with MiXCR; each CDR3 protein has one entry. The table records about 920,000 distinct CDR3 sequences, approximately 31% of them present only once. Regarding this clonotype: Its antigen is unidentified.

The receptor comes from a human donor in good health (CMV status not recorded). Some clones in this sample may be carry-over from other donors' samples. This specimen consisted of cultured CD8+ T cells from PBMCs, obtained from culture after CMV antigen stimulation. V is TRBV5-1 and J is TRBJ1-6; D possibly corresponds to TRBD1 (5 bases). The DNA for the CDR3 is TGCGCCAGCAGCTTCTTGGCCAGGGTCGATAATTCACCCCTCCACTTT. Amino acids: CASSFLARVDNSPLHF.